The 2 T cell receptor beta chains listed next were all sequenced from one sample in a study of T cell responses to AZD1222 COVID-19 vaccine. TCRdb's table, derived via immunoSEQ multiplex PCR, lists solely in-frame clones and lacks some. In the table there are some 150,000 clones, around 84% of which are singletons. The sequencing used peripheral blood, collected 28 days after the second AZD1222 dose. These TCRs come from an adult who received the AZD1222 COVID-19 vaccine.

J is TRBJ2-2 and V is TRBV6-2 or TRBV6-3, with 8 bases aligning to TRBD1. The CDR3 covers 17 residues. The J segment lost 7 bases and the V segment lost 2 bases, leaving 12 bases of the junction unmatched. In germline, CDR1 is MNHEY, CDR2 SVGEGT. The CDR3 region is CASSYPSEDRDGGELFF. CDR3 sequence (DNA): TGTGCCAGCAGTTACCCCTCAGAGGACAGGGATGGCGGGGAGCTGTTTTTT.

This rearrangement joins TRBV4-1 to TRBJ1-1; D uncertain. The length of the CDR3 is 15 residues. With 1 base removed from V and 1 base from J, the gap between germline ends came to 10 bases. CDR1 and CDR2 from the germline V gene are MGHRA and YSYEKL. Here the CDR3 reads CASSQGVSGNTEAFF. The CDR3 nucleotides are TGCGCCAGCAGCCAAGGGGTATCGGGGAACACTGAAGCTTTCTTT.